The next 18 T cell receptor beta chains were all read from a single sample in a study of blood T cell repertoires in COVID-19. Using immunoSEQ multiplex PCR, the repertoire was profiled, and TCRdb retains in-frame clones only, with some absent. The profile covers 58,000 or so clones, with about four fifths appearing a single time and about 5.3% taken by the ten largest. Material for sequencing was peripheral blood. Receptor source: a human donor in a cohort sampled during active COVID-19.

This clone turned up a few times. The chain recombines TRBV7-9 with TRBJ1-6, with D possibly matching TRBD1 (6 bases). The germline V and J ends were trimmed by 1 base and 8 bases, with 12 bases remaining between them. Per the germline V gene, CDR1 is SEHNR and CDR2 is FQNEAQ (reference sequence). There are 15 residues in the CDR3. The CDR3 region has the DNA TGTGCCAGCAGCTTAGTTATACAGGGTGATTCACCCCTCCACTTT. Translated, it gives CASSLVIQGDSPLHF.

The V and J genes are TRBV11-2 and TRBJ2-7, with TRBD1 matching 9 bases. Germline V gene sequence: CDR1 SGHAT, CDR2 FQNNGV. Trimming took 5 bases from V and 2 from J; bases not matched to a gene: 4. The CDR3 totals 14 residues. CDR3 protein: CASSAGTGPYEQYF. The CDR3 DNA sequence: TGTGCCAGCAGCGCTGGGACAGGGCCCTACGAGCAGTACTTC.

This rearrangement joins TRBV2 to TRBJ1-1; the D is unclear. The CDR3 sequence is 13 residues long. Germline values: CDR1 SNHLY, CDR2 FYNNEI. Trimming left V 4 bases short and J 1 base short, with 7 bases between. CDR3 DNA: TGTGCCAGCAGTGCCGTACAGAACACTGAAGCTTTCTTT. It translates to CASSAVQNTEAFF.

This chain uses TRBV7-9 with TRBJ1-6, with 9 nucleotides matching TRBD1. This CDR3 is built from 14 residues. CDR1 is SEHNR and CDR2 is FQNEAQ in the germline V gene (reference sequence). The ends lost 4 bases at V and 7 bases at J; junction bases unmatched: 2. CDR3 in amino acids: CASSSGTGNSPLHF. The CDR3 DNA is TGTGCCAGCAGCTCCGGGACAGGGAATTCACCCCTCCACTTT.

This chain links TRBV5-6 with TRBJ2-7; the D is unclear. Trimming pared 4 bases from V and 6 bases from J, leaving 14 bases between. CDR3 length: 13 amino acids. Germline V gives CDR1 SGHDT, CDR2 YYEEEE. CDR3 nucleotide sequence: TGTGCCAGCAGCCCATATTCGGTTTCCGAGCAGTACTTC. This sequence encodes CASSPYSVSEQYF.

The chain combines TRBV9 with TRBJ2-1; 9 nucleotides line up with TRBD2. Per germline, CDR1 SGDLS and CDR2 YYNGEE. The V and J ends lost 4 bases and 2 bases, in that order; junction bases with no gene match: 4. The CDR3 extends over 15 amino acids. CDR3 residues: CASSTRGGAYNEQFF. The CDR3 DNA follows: TGTGCCAGCAGCACCCGCGGGGGGGCCTACAATGAGCAGTTCTTC.

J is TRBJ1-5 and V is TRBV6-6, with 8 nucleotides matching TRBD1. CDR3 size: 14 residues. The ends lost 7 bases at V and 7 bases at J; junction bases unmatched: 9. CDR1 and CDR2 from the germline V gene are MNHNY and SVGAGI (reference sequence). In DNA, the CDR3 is TGTGCCAGCACAGGGGGCGGTTTATACCAGCCCCAGCATTTT. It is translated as CASTGGGLYQPQHF.

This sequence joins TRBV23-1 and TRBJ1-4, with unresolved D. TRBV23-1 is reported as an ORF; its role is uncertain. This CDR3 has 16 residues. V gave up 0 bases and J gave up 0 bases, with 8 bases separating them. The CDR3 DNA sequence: TGCGCCAGCAGTCAATCTCACCAGACAACTAATGAAAAACTGTTTTTT. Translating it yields CASSQSHQTTNEKLFF.

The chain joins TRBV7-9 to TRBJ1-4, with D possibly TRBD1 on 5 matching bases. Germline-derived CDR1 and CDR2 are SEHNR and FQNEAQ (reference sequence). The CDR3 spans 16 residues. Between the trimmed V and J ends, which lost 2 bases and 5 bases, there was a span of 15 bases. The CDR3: CASSLSSTVINEKLFF. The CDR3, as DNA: TGTGCCAGCAGCTTAAGTTCGACAGTGATAAATGAAAAACTGTTTTTT.

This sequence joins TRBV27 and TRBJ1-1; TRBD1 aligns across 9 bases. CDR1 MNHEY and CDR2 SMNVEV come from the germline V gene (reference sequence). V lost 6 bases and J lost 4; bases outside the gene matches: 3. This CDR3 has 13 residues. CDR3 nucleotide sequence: TGTGCCAGCAGGGGACAGGGATTCACTGAAGCTTTCTTT. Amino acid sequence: CASRGQGFTEAFF.

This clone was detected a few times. The CDR3 DNA sequence: TGTGCCAGCAGCCAATGGCTAGGTTACGAGCAGTACTTC. Translation: CASSQWLGYEQYF. This rearrangement joins TRBV14 to TRBJ2-7, with D uncertain. This CDR3 region has 13 residues. The V end lost 2 bases, the J end lost 4 bases, and 9 bases lay between the germline ends. The germline CDR1 and CDR2 sequences are SGHDN and FVKESK.

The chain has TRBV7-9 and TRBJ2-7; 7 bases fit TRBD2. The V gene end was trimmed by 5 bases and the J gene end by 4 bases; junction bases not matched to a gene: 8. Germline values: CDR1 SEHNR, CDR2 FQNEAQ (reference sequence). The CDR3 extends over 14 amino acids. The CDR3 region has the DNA TGTGCCAGCAGCGGGGGGGTTACACCTTACGAGCAGTACTTC. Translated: CASSGGVTPYEQYF.

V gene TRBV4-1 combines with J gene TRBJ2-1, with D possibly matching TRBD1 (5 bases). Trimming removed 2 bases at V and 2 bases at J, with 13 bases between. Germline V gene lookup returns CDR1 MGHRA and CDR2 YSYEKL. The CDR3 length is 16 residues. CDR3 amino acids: CASSQHSQGTYNEQFF. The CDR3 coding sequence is TGCGCCAGCAGCCAACATTCGCAGGGCACCTACAATGAGCAGTTCTTC.

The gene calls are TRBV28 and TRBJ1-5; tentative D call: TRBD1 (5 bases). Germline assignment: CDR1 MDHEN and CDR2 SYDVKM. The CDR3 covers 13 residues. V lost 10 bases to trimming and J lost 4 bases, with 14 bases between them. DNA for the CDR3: TGTGCCATCTCAGGGTCACCAAATCAGCCCCAGCATTTT. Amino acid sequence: CAISGSPNQPQHF.

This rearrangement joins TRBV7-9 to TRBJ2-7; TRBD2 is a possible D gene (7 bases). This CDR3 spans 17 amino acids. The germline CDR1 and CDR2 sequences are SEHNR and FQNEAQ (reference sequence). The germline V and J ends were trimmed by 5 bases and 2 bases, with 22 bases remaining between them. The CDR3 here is CASSQSRGGGPPYEQYF. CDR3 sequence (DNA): TGTGCCAGCAGCCAGTCAAGAGGGGGAGGGCCACCCTACGAGCAGTACTTC.

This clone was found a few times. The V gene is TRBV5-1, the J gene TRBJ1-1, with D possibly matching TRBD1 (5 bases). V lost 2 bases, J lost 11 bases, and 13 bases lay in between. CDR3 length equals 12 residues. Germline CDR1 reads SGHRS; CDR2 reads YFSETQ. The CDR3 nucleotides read TGCGCCAGCAGCTTCGACTTACAGGTGGCTTTCTTT. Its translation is CASSFDLQVAFF.

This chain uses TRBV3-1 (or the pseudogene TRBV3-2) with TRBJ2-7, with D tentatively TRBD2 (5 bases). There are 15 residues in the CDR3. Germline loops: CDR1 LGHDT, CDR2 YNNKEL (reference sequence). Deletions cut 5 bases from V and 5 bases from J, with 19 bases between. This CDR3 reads CASSTYNPGSNEQYF. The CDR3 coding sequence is TGTGCCAGCAGCACCTACAATCCGGGGTCCAACGAGCAGTACTTC.

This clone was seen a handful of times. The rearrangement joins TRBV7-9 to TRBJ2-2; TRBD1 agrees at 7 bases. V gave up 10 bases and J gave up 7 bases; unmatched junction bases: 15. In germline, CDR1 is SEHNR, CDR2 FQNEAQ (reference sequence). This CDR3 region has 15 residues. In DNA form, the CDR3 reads TGTGCCATCCCCGGACAGGTCGATAGGAACGGGGAGCTGTTTTTT. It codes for CAIPGQVDRNGELFF.